This entry describes one T cell receptor (beta chain). What it binds is not known. Clones were sequenced by immunoSEQ multiplex PCR, and TCRdb holds only the in-frame ones, with some missing. Among about 42,000 clones listed, more than 80% were seen once. V dropped 1 base and J dropped 9 bases, with 17 bases sitting between them. The germline V gene has CDR1 SGDLS and CDR2 YYNGEE. CDR3 size: 15 residues. The sample originates from a study of OX40 agonist ivuxolimab in advanced cancers. For the study at large: Hepatocellular carcinoma, melanoma, renal cell or head and neck cancer was diagnosed in the dose-escalation patients. General study results and limits: The average count of expanded clones was higher among CD8+ T cells than among CD4+. By week 6 at 0.1 to 3.0 mg/kg, blood CD4+ and CD8+ T cells had expanded clonally. What antigens the expanded peripheral T cells recognized was never established.

The chain combines TRBV9 with TRBJ2-1; D call uncertain. This sequence was found in an adult with an advanced solid tumor such as melanoma, head and neck, liver or kidney cancer. This sample comprised CD4+ or CD8+ T cells sorted from blood, obtained in a trial of the OX40 agonist ivuxolimab. For the CDR3, the DNA is TGTGCCAGCAGCGTAATCGACGCCAGCTTCCCTGAGCAGTTCTTC. Its translation: CASSVIDASFPEQFF.